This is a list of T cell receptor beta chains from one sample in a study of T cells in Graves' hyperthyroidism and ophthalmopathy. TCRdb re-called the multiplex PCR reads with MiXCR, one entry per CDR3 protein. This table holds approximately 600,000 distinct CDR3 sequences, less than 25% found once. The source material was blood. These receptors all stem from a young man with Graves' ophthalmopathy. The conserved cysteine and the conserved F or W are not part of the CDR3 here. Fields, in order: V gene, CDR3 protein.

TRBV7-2	ASSITSGKF
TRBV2	ASSASGQETQY
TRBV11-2	ASSFWPSTSGSYEQY
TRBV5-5	ASSVTAWEQY
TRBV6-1	ASSLHPGPYEQY
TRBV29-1	SVEFQAAVGEAF
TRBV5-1	ASSSILWTDTQY
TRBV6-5	ASSYPVGGALDYGYT
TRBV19	ASQHKPTGELF
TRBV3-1	ASSQGTGLYQETQY
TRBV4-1	ASSPPRTQGTQY
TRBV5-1	ASSPLWRWESDNEQF
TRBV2	ASRSPSLAEQY
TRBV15	ATSRIRASNQPQH
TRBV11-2	ASSRMTSGSTYEQY
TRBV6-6	ASSYGGQGGTEAF
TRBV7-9	ASSPGTGVSYNEQF
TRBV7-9	ASSFSGTSGSTDTQY
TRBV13	ASSRWTEAF
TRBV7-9	ASSSQGSPTDTQY